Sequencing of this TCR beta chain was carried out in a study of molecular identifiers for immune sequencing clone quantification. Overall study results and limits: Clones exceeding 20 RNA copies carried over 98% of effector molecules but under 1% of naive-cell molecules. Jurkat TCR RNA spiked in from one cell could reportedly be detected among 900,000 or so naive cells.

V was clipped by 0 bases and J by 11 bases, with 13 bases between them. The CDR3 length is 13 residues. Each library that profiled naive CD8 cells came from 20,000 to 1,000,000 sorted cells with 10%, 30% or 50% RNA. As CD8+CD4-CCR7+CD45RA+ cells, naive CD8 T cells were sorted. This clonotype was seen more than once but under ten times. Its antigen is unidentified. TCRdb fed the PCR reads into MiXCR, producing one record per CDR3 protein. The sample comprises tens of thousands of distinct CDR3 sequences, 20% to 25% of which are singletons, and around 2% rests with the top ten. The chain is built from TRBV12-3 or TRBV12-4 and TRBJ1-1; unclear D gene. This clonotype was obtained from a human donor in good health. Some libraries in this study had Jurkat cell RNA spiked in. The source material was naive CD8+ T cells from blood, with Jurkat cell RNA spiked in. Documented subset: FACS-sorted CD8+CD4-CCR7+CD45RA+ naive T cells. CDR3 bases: TGTGCCAGCAGTTTAGCTTCTGGCGTGGGTGCTTTCTTT. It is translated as CASSLASGVGAFF.